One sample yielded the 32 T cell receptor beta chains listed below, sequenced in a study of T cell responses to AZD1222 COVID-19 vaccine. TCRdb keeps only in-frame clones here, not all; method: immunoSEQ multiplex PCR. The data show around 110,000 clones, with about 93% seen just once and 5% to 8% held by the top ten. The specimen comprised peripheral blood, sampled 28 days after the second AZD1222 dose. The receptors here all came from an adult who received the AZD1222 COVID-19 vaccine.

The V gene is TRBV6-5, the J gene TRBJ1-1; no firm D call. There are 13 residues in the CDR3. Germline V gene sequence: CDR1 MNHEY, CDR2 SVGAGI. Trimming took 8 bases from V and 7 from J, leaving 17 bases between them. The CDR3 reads CASFRPVDFEAFF. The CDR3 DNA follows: TGTGCCAGCTTCCGGCCAGTCGACTTTGAAGCTTTCTTT.

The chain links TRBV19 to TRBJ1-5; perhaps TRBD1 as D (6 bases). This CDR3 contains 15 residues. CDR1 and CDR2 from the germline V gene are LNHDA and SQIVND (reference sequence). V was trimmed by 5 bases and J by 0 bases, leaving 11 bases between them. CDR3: CASSSTGHSNQPQHF. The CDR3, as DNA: TGTGCCAGTAGTTCCACAGGGCATAGCAATCAGCCCCAGCATTTT.

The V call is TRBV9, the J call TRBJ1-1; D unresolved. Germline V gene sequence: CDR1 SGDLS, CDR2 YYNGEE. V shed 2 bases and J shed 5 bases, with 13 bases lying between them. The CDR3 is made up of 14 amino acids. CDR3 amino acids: CASSVSTVGTEAFF. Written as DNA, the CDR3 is TGTGCCAGCAGCGTGAGCACGGTCGGGACTGAAGCTTTCTTT.

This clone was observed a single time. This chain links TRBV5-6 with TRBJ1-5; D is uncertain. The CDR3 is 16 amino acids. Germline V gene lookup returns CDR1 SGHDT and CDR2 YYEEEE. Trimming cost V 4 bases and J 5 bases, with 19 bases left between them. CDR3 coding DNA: TGTGCCAGCAGCCGGTACACTGGGGTAGGCGATCAGCCCCAGCATTTT. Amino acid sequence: CASSRYTGVGDQPQHF.

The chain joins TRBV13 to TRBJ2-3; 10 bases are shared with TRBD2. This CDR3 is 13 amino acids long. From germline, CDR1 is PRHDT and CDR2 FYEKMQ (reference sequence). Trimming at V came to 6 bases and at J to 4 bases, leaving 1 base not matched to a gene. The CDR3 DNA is TGTGCCAGCAGGCTAGCGGGAGCAGATACGCAGTATTTT. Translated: CASRLAGADTQYF.

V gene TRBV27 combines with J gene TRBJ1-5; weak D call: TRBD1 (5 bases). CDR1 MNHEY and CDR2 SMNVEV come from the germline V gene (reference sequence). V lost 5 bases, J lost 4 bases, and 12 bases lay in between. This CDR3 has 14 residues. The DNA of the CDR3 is TGTGCCAGCAGTCTCAGACAGCGTAATCAGCCCCAGCATTTT. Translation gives CASSLRQRNQPQHF.

The CDR3: CASRGTDYGYTF. CDR3 DNA: TGTGCCAGCAGGGGGACGGATTATGGCTACACCTTC. The chain carries TRBV2 and TRBJ1-2; weak D call: TRBD1 (5 bases). Germline values: CDR1 SNHLY, CDR2 FYNNEI. The CDR3 spans 12 residues. The germline V and J ends were trimmed by 6 bases and 5 bases, with 10 bases remaining between them.

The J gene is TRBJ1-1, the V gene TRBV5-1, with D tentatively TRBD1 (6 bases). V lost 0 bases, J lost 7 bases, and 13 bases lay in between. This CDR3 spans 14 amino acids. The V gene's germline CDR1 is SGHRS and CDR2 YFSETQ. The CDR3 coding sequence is TGCGCCAGCAGCTTGGGGGGGCCGGAGGATGAAGCTTTCTTT. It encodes CASSLGGPEDEAFF.

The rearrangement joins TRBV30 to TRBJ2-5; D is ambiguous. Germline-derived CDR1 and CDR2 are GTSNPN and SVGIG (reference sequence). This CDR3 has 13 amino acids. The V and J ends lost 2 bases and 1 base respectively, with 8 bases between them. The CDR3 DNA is TGTGCCTGGAGTCCTGGCACCCAAGAGACCCAGTACTTC. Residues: CAWSPGTQETQYF.

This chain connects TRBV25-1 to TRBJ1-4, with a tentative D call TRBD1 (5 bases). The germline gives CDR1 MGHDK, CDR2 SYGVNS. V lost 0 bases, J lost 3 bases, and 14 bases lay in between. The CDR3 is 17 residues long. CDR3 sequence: CASSEYGGGTANEKLFF. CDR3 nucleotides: TGTGCCAGCAGTGAATATGGGGGAGGAACGGCTAATGAAAAACTGTTTTTT.

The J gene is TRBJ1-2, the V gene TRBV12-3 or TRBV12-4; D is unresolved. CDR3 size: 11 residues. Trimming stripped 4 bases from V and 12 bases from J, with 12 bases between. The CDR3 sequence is CASSSRMEDTF. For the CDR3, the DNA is TGTGCCAGCAGTTCGAGAATGGAGGACACCTTC.

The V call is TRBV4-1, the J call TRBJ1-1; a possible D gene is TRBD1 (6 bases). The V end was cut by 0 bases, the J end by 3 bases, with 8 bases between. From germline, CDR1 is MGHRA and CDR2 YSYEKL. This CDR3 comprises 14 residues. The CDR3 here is CASSQDGTYTEAFF. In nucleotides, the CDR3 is TGCGCCAGCAGCCAAGACGGGACATACACTGAAGCTTTCTTT.

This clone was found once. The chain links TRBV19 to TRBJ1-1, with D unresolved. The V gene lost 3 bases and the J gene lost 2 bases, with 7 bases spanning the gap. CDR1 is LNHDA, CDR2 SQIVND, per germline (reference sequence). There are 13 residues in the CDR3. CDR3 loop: CASSIGINTEAFF. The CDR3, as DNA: TGTGCCAGTAGTATCGGGATAAACACTGAAGCTTTCTTT.

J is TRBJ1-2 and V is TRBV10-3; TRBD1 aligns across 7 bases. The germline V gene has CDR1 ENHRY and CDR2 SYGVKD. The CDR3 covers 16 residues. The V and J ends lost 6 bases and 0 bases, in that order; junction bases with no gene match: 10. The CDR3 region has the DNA TGTGCCATCAGCCCGGGCCGTACAGGGGCTAACTATGGCTACACCTTC. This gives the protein CAISPGRTGANYGYTF.

The CDR3 DNA reads TGTGCCAGCAGCTTCCTTGGTGGCGCTGAGCAGTTCTTC. As protein: CASSFLGGAEQFF. The V gene is TRBV6-2 or TRBV6-3, the J gene TRBJ2-1; D gene ambiguous. Between the trimmed V and J ends, which lost 6 bases and 9 bases, there was a span of 15 bases. CDR3 length: 13 residues. CDR1 is MNHEY, CDR2 SVGEGT, per germline.

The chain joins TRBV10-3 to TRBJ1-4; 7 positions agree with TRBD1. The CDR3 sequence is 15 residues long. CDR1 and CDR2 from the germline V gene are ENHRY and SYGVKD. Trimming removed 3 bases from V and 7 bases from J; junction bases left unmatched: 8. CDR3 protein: CAISEIMAGGEKLFF. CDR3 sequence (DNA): TGTGCCATCAGTGAAATTATGGCAGGGGGTGAAAAACTGTTTTTT.

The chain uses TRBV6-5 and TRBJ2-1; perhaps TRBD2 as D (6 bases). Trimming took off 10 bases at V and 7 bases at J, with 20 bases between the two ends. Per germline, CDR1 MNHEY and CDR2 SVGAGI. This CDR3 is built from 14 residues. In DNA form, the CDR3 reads TGTGCCACCCGTGGGGGGTCAACGGGGAATGAGCAGTTCTTC. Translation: CATRGGSTGNEQFF.

CDR3: CASSLGQGRLETQYF. CDR3 DNA sequence: TGTGCCAGCAGCTTAGGGCAGGGTCGGCTGGAGACCCAGTACTTC. The chain recombines TRBV11-2 with TRBJ2-5; D may be TRBD1 (5 bases). V was pared by 1 base and J by 5 bases, with 14 bases between. The germline gives CDR1 SGHAT, CDR2 FQNNGV. This CDR3 region has 15 residues.

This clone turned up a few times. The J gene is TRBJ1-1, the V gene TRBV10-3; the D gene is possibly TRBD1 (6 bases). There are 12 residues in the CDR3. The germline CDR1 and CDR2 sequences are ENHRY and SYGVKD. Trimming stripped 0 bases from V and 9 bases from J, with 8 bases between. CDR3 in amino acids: CAISESGGKAFF. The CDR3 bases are TGTGCCATCAGTGAGTCAGGGGGAAAAGCTTTCTTT.

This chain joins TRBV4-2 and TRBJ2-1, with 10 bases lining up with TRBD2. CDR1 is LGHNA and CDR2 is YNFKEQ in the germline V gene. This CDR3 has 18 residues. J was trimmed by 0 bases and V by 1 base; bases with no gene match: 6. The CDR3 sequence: CASSQAPLAGDSYNEQFF. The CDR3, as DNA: TGTGCCAGCAGCCAAGCCCCCCTAGCGGGGGACTCCTACAATGAGCAGTTCTTC.

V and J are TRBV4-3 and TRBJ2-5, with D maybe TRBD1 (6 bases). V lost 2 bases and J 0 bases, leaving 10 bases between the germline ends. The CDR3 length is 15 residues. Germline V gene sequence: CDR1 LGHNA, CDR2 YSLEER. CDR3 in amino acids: CASSQLGADQETQYF. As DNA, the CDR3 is TGCGCCAGCAGCCAATTGGGGGCGGACCAAGAGACCCAGTACTTC.

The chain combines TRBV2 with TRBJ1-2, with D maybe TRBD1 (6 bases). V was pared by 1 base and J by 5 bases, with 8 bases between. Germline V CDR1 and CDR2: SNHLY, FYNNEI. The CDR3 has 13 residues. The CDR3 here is CASSEGQEYGYTF. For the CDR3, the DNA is TGTGCCAGCAGTGAAGGACAGGAATATGGCTACACCTTC.

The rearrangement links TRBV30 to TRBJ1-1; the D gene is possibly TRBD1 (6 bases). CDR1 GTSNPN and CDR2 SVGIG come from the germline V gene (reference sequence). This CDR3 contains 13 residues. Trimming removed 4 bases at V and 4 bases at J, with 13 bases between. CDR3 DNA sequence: TGTGCCTGGACAGGGGCGCTTAGCACTGAAGCTTTCTTT. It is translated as CAWTGALSTEAFF. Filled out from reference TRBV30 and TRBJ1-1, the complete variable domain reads SQTIHQWPATLVQPVGSPLSLECTVEGTSNPNLYWYRQAAGRGLQLLFYSVGIGQISSEVPQNLSASRPQDRQFILSSKKLLLSDSGFYLCAWTGALSTEAFFGQGTRLTVV.

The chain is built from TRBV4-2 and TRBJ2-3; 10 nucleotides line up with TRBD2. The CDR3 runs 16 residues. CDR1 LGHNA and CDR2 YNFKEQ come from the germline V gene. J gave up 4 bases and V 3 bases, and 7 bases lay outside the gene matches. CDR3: CASSHALAGGPDTQYF. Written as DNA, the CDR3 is TGTGCCAGCAGCCATGCCTTAGCGGGGGGCCCAGATACGCAGTATTTT.

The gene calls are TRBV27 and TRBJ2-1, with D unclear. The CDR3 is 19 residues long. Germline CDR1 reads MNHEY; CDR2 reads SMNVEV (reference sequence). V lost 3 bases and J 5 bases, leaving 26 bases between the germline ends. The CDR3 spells CASSFFPSAPATVDNEQFF. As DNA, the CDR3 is TGTGCCAGCAGTTTCTTTCCTTCTGCCCCCGCGACGGTTGACAATGAGCAGTTCTTC.

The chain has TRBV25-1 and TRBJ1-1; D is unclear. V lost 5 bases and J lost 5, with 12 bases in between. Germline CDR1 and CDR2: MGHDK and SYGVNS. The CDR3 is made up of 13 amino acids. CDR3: CASSLVVGTEAFF. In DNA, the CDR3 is TGTGCCAGCAGTCTAGTTGTGGGTACTGAAGCTTTCTTT. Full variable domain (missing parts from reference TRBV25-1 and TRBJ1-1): EADIYQTPRYLVIGTGKKITLECSQTMGHDKMYWYQQDPGMELHLIHYSYGVNSTEKGDLSSESTVSRIRTEHFPLTLESARPSHTSQYLCASSLVVGTEAFFGQGTRLTVV.

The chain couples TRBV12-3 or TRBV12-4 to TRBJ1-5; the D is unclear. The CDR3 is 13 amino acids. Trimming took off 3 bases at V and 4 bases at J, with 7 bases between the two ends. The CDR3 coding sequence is TGTGCCAGCAGTTTTAACCGAAATCAGCCCCAGCATTTT. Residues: CASSFNRNQPQHF.

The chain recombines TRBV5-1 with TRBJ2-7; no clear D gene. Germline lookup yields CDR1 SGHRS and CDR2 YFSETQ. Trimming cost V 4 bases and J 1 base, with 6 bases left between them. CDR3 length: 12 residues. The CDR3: CASSGRSYEQYF. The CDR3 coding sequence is TGCGCCAGCAGCGGACGTTCCTACGAGCAGTACTTC.

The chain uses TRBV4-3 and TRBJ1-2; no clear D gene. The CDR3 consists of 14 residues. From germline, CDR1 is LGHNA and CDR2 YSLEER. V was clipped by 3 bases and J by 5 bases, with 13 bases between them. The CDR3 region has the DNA TGCGCCAGCAGCCAGGAGGGTTTCGATTATGGCTACACCTTC. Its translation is CASSQEGFDYGYTF.

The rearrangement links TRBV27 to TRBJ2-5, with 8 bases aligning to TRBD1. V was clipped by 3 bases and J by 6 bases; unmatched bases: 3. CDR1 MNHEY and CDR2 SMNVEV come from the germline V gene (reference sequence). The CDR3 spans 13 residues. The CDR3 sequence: CASSFGQGQTQYF. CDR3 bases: TGTGCCAGCAGTTTTGGACAGGGTCAGACCCAGTACTTC.

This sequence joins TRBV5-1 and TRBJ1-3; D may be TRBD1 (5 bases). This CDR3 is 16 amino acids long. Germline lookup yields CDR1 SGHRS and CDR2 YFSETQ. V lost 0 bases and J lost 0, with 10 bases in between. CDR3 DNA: TGCGCCAGCAGCTTGGAAGCAGGGCTCTCTGGAAACACCATATATTTT. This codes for CASSLEAGLSGNTIYF.

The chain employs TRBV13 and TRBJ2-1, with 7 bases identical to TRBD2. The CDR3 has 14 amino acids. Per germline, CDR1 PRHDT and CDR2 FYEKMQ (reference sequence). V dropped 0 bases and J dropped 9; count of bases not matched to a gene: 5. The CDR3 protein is CASSLGLSGVEQFF. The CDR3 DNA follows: TGTGCCAGCAGCTTAGGCCTCAGCGGGGTTGAGCAGTTCTTC.